This T cell receptor beta chain comes out of a study of shared clonotypes between healthy human individuals. The wider study: Sampling drew on donors who were a couple of women and a few men aged 18 to 49.

A note on this clone: Other DNA sequences within the sample encode an identical CDR3.

Using immunoSEQ multiplex PCR, the repertoire was profiled, and TCRdb retains in-frame clones only, with some absent. In the table there are fewer than 3 million clones, 85% to 95% of which are singletons. The donors were all Caucasian adults (living in Nashville, Tennessee). The sample was naive CD4+ T cells from PBMCs. Subset in this sample: CD45RA+ positively selected. This clonotype was sampled from a man between 18 and 29 years old in good health. Some clones in this sample may be carry-over from other donors' samples.

The CDR3: CASSLTGVNEKLFF. The CDR3 DNA is TGCGCCAGCAGCCTGACAGGGGTTAATGAAAAACTGTTTTTT. The chain has TRBV5-1 and TRBJ1-4; 8 nucleotides match TRBD1. The V and J ends lost 4 bases and 4 bases, in that order; junction bases with no gene match: 3. The V gene's germline CDR1 is SGHRS and CDR2 YFSETQ. This CDR3 is built from 14 residues.